A single TCR beta chain is shown here with its context. The antigen remains undetermined. The data were obtained in a study of T cells in localized non-small cell lung cancer. Measured with immunoSEQ multiplex PCR; TCRdb has only the in-frame clones, and not every one. The sample lists a few thousand clones; just over 35% were seen once. Whole-study results and caveats: Heterogeneity remains possible because sequencing was limited to only one tumor region. Adjacent uninvolved lung tissue had the highest T cell clonality, exceeding tumor. Out of the top 100 tumor clones, a median about 58 were seen in adjacent lung.

The V end lost 6 bases, the J end lost 8 bases, and 16 bases lay between the germline ends. Germline CDR1 MDHEN, CDR2 SYDVKM. The CDR3 totals 13 residues. This sample comprised lung tumor tissue, obtained before any cancer treatment. The chain couples TRBV28 to TRBJ1-2, with D perhaps matching TRBD1 (5 bases). The sequence was collected from a male donor at least 60 years old with stage I squamous cell lung carcinoma. The DNA of the CDR3 is TGTGCCAGCAGCTACTACCGGGGCCAGGGCTACACCTTC. Residues: CASSYYRGQGYTF.